These T cell receptor beta chains were read from a single sample in a study of blood T cell repertoires in COVID-19. Clones were sequenced by immunoSEQ multiplex PCR, and TCRdb holds only the in-frame ones, with some missing. The sample yields about 190,000 clones, 84% seen once. Material: PBMCs or T cells enriched from blood (not recorded which). Every receptor here comes from a woman between 25 and 40 years old who had recovered from COVID-19. Each CDR3 is given with its conserved first and last residue. The D gene is left open where the match is weak. Not every row has a clone size; where given, it reads once, few, many or a size class.

V	J	size	D	CDR3	DNA
TRBV19	TRBJ1-1	-	TRBD1	CASSINLDRGEAFF	TGTGCCAGTAGTATTAATCTCGACAGGGGTGAAGCTTTCTTT
TRBV28	TRBJ1-1	-	TRBD1	CATTGDLSEAFF	TGTGCCACAACAGGGGACCTCTCTGAAGCTTTCTTT
TRBV25-1	TRBJ1-5	-	-	CASSELANQPQHF	TGTGCCAGCAGTGAATTGGCCAATCAGCCCCAGCATTTT
TRBV4-2	TRBJ2-1	-	TRBD2	CASSASSGMSSYNEQFF	TGTGCCAGCAGCGCCTCTAGCGGTATGAGCTCCTACAATGAGCAGTTCTTC
TRBV28	TRBJ1-2	-	TRBD1	CASSPGQSRGYTF	TGTGCCAGCAGCCCGGGACAGTCTAGGGGCTACACCTTC
TRBV6-2/TRBV6-3	TRBJ2-3	few	-	CASSLPPAGGADTQYF	TGTGCCAGCAGTTTGCCACCCGCCGGCGGGGCAGATACGCAGTATTTT
TRBV10-3	TRBJ1-2	few	-	CAISSYGLRGYTF	TGTGCCATCAGTTCATATGGACTAAGGGGCTACACCTTC
TRBV6-5	TRBJ2-4	-	-	CASSSTPPGENIQYF	TGTGCCAGCAGTTCGACCCCCCCGGGGGAAAACATTCAGTACTTC
TRBV7-2	TRBJ1-1	-	-	CAFGGPNTEAFF	TGTGCCTTCGGGGGTCCGAACACTGAAGCTTTCTTT
TRBV24-1	TRBJ1-2	-	-	CATNGRDSYGYTF	TGTGCCACCAATGGCAGGGATAGTTATGGCTACACCTTC
TRBV4-2	TRBJ1-1	-	TRBD1	CASSRGQAGTEAFF	TGTGCCAGCAGCCGGGGACAGGCGGGCACTGAAGCTTTCTTT
TRBV11-2	TRBJ2-7	-	-	CASSLDRDEQYF	TGTGCCAGCAGCTTAGATCGCGACGAGCAGTACTTC
TRBV30	TRBJ1-2	many	TRBD1	CAWTVPGGDNYGYTF	TGTGCCTGGACTGTCCCAGGGGGCGATAACTATGGCTACACCTTC
TRBV19	TRBJ1-3	few	-	CASTRATDSGNTIYF	TGTGCCAGTACCCGTGCGACAGACTCTGGAAACACCATATATTTT
TRBV25-1	TRBJ2-2	-	-	CASAKGYLNTGELFF	TGTGCCAGCGCTAAGGGGTACCTGAACACCGGGGAGCTGTTTTTT
TRBV5-1	TRBJ1-4	once	TRBD1	CASSLQGQGAEKLFF	TGCGCCAGCAGCTTGCAGGGACAGGGGGCTGAAAAACTGTTTTTT
TRBV7-9	TRBJ1-2	few	TRBD1	CASSGQDYGYTF	TGTGCCAGCAGCGGACAGGACTATGGCTACACCTTC
TRBV27	TRBJ1-6	-	-	CASSFNERTVSLSYNSPLHF	TGTGCCAGCAGTTTTAACGAACGAACAGTATCCCTCTCCTATAATTCACCCCTCCACTTT
TRBV7-8	TRBJ1-3	-	-	CASSPAGGTGGNTIYF	TGTGCCAGCAGCCCCGCCGGGGGTACGGGTGGAAACACCATATATTTT
TRBV7-2	TRBJ1-2	many	TRBD1	CASSPGTGVGYTF	TGTGCCAGCAGCCCCGGGACAGGGGTTGGCTACACCTTC
TRBV19	TRBJ1-1	-	-	CASSTPPRHFEAFF	TGTGCCAGTAGTACCCCCCCACGACACTTTGAAGCTTTCTTT
TRBV11-2	TRBJ1-4	-	TRBD1	CASSFNPGQINEKLFF	TGTGCCAGCAGCTTTAACCCGGGACAGATTAATGAAAAACTGTTTTTT
TRBV28	TRBJ2-1	-	TRBD1	CASSLRDRGVFF	TGTGCCAGCAGTTTAAGGGACAGGGGGGTGTTCTTC
TRBV5-1	TRBJ1-2	-	-	CASSLALDIGYNYGYTF	TGCGCCAGCAGCTTGGCGCTGGACATTGGATACAACTATGGCTACACCTTC
TRBV28	TRBJ1-1	-	-	CASSTRGNTEAFF	TGTGCCAGCAGCACCAGGGGGAACACTGAAGCTTTCTTT
TRBV5-4	TRBJ2-2	-	-	CASSDLLALTNTGELFF	TGTGCCAGCAGCGATCTTCTAGCCCTAACGAACACCGGGGAGCTGTTTTTT
TRBV23-1	TRBJ1-5	-	TRBD1	CASSPPPGTGGNQPQHF	TGCGCCAGCAGTCCACCCCCCGGGACAGGGGGCAATCAGCCCCAGCATTTT
TRBV28	TRBJ1-2	-	-	CASRPNVDPAGGYTF	TGTGCCAGCAGGCCTAATGTAGACCCAGCGGGGGGCTACACCTTC
TRBV9	TRBJ1-4	-	TRBD1	CASSVLEGRGNEKLFF	TGTGCCAGCAGCGTACTTGAGGGCAGGGGGAATGAAAAACTGTTTTTT
TRBV7-2	TRBJ1-2	-	TRBD1	CASSLAPGQGAYGYTF	TGTGCCAGCAGCTTAGCGCCCGGACAGGGCGCCTATGGCTACACCTTC
TRBV4-1	TRBJ1-1	-	TRBD1	CASSHDRANSMNTEAFF	TGCGCCAGCAGCCACGACAGGGCTAATTCCATGAACACTGAAGCTTTCTTT
TRBV19	TRBJ1-4	-	-	CASSGQPTNEKLFF	TGTGCCAGTAGTGGGCAGCCAACTAATGAAAAACTGTTTTTT
TRBV11-2	TRBJ1-1	-	-	CASSSPAGVGTEAFF	TGTGCCAGCAGCTCTCCGGCAGGGGTTGGCACTGAAGCTTTCTTT
TRBV19	TRBJ2-5	-	-	CASSIEGTPFLETQYF	TGTGCCAGTAGTATAGAGGGCACACCCTTTTTGGAGACCCAGTACTTC
TRBV28	TRBJ2-7	-	-	CASSSTGRLFEQYF	TGTGCCAGCAGTTCGACTGGCCGATTATTCGAGCAGTACTTC
TRBV2	TRBJ2-3	few	TRBD2	CASSEPSGPKDTQYF	TGTGCCAGCAGTGAGCCTAGCGGGCCGAAGGATACGCAGTATTTT
TRBV6-5	TRBJ2-1	-	-	CASSYSSSGNEQFF	TGTGCCAGCAGTTACTCTTCTAGTGGAAATGAGCAGTTCTTC
TRBV2	TRBJ2-1	-	TRBD1	CASSGRDREITYNEQFF	TGTGCCAGCAGTGGCCGGGACAGGGAGATTACCTACAATGAGCAGTTCTTC
TRBV7-6	TRBJ1-6	once	TRBD1	CASSFDGRGESPLHF	TGTGCCAGCAGCTTTGACGGCAGGGGGGAATCACCCCTCCACTTT
TRBV28	TRBJ2-5	-	TRBD2	CASKTWTSGRARETQYF	TGTGCCAGCAAGACTTGGACTAGCGGGAGGGCCAGAGAGACCCAGTACTTC
TRBV5-1	TRBJ1-5	-	TRBD1	CASSLSGGEVQPQHF	TGCGCCAGCAGCTTGTCAGGGGGCGAGGTTCAGCCCCAGCATTTT
TRBV19	TRBJ2-2	-	-	CASSIAQGGTGELFF	TGTGCCAGTAGTATAGCCCAGGGCGGCACCGGGGAGCTGTTTTTT
TRBV2	TRBJ1-5	-	TRBD1	CASSGGGQGNQPQHF	TGTGCCAGCAGTGGGGGGGGACAGGGCAATCAGCCCCAGCATTTT
TRBV5-6	TRBJ2-7	once	TRBD2	CASSLGGRYAYEQYF	TGTGCCAGCAGCTTGGGCGGGAGGTATGCCTACGAGCAGTACTTC
TRBV18	TRBJ2-1	-	TRBD2	CASSPPGLDPNEQFF	TGTGCCAGCTCACCACCGGGACTAGACCCCAATGAGCAGTTCTTC
TRBV19	TRBJ1-5	-	TRBD1	CASRWTGVNQPQHF	TGTGCCAGTCGATGGACAGGGGTCAATCAGCCCCAGCATTTT
TRBV11-3	TRBJ2-2	-	TRBD2	CASSQDIAGGTGELFF	TGTGCCAGCAGCCAGGACATAGCGGGAGGGACCGGGGAGCTGTTTTTT
TRBV9	TRBJ1-6	few	-	CASSATPGDSSYNSPLHF	TGTGCCAGCAGCGCTACTCCAGGGGATAGCTCCTATAATTCACCCCTCCACTTT
TRBV7-2	TRBJ2-3	-	-	CASSLDGGNTDTQYF	TGTGCCAGCAGCTTAGATGGGGGGAACACAGATACGCAGTATTTT
TRBV6-1	TRBJ1-5	-	-	CASSEKVRGGNQPQHF	TGTGCCAGCAGTGAAAAGGTCCGAGGAGGCAATCAGCCCCAGCATTTT
TRBV3-1/TRBV3-2	TRBJ2-5	-	-	CASSQAGAQETQYF	TGTGCCAGCAGCCAGGCGGGTGCCCAAGAGACCCAGTACTTC
TRBV28	TRBJ1-5	-	TRBD1	CASRSGQGYQPQHF	TGTGCCAGCAGGTCGGGACAGGGCTATCAGCCCCAGCATTTT
TRBV25-1	TRBJ1-5	-	-	CASKGAGELYQPQHF	TGTGCCAGCAAAGGCGCAGGGGAATTGTATCAGCCCCAGCATTTT
TRBV6-5	TRBJ1-1	-	TRBD1	CASRSDRGTEAFF	TGTGCCAGCAGATCGGACAGGGGTACTGAAGCTTTCTTT
TRBV7-2	TRBJ2-1	-	-	CASSLLSNEQFF	TGTGCCAGCAGCTTACTTAGCAATGAGCAGTTCTTC
TRBV5-1	TRBJ2-1	-	TRBD1	CASREGQGYYNEQFF	TGCGCCAGCAGGGAGGGACAGGGTTATTACAATGAGCAGTTCTTC
TRBV5-1	TRBJ2-3	-	TRBD2	CASSLAGLAGGIDTQYF	TGCGCCAGCAGCCTTGCGGGACTAGCGGGAGGTATAGATACGCAGTATTTT
TRBV4-2	TRBJ1-1	-	TRBD1	CASSRSRDRSGTEAFF	TGTGCCAGCAGCCGATCCCGGGACAGGTCGGGCACTGAAGCTTTCTTT